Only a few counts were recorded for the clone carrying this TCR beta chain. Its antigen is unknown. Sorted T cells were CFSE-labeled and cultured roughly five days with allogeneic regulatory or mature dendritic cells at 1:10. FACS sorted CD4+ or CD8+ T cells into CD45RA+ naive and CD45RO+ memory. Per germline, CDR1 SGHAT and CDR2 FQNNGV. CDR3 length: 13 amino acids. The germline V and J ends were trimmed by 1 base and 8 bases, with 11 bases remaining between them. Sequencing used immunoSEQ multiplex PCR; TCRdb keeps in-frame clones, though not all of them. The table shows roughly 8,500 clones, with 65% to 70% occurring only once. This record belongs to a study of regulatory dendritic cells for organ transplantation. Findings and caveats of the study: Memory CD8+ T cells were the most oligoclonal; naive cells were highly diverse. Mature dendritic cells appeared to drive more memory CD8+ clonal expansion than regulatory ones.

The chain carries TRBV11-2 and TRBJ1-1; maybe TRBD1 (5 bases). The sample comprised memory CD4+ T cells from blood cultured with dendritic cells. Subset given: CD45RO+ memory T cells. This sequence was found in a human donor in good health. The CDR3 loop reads CASSLAQRGEAFF. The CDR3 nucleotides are TGTGCCAGCAGCTTAGCCCAACGGGGGGAAGCTTTCTTT.